These 10 T cell receptor beta chains were all obtained from the same sample, sequenced in a study of T cells after yellow fever vaccination (dated by TCRdb to the late 2010s). The treatment or condition label, as the study defines it: live attenuated yellow fever vaccine strain. The library was prepared using 5' RACE. Sequencing used an Illumina HiSeq 2500. Clones were called with MiXCR by TCRdb after fastp trimmed the public reads at Q25, and only in-frame beta chains were retained. Identical CDR3 protein sequences are pooled into one entry, listed with their most common genes and DNA. The sample includes fewer than 150,000 distinct CDR3 sequences, with 7.2% observed a single time. Approximately 2.7% of the sample lies in the top ten. The material was CD4+ T cells sorted from PBMCs, obtained about 41 days after the first yellow fever vaccination. The receptors shown here come from a man between 18 and 29 years old who received the YFV17D yellow fever vaccine.

This clonotype appeared many times. The chain uses TRBV5-1 and TRBJ1-5; D remains ambiguous. The CDR3 spans 13 residues. Between the trimmed V and J ends, which lost 7 bases and 5 bases, there was a span of 13 bases. Looked up from germline, CDR1 is SGHRS and CDR2 is YFSETQ. CDR3 region: CASRLSVDQPQHF. The CDR3 nucleotides read TGCGCCAGCCGGCTATCGGTTGATCAGCCCCAGCATTTT.

At least ten counts were recorded for this clonotype. The rearrangement uses TRBV7-2 and TRBJ1-6, with D perhaps matching TRBD1 (5 bases). The germline V gene encodes CDR1 SGHTA and CDR2 FQGNSA. This CDR3 spans 14 amino acids. Trimming pared 2 bases from V and 5 bases from J, leaving 7 bases between. DNA for the CDR3: TGTGCCAGCAGCTTAAGGGGAGATAATTCACCCCTCCACTTT. Protein: CASSLRGDNSPLHF.

In this sample, this clonotype turned up many times. V is TRBV20-1 and J is TRBJ2-1; 9 bases match TRBD2. Trimming removed 5 bases from V and 9 bases from J; junction bases left unmatched: 11. Germline V gene data show CDR1 as DFQATT and CDR2 as SNEGSKA (reference sequence). The CDR3 is 14 residues long. This chain's CDR3 is CSAESGRLLSEQFF. CDR3 nucleotides: TGCAGTGCTGAAAGCGGGAGGCTCCTTAGTGAGCAGTTCTTC.

This clonotype was seen only once. One end of the junction does not line up with germline, which may come from a read error. The chain is built from TRBV20-1 and TRBJ1-5; D is unclear. The germline V gene encodes CDR1 DFQATT and CDR2 SNEGSKA (reference sequence). There are 15 residues in the CDR3. The CDR3 region has the DNA TGCTGTGCTAGACCTCCCTCTGGAAGCAATCAGCCCCAGCATTTT. Translated: CCARPPSGSNQPQHF.

Many counts were recorded for this clonotype. The CDR3 DNA sequence: TGTGCCAGCAGTAAACCGGGACAGACTAATGAAAAACTGTTTTTT. This sequence encodes CASSKPGQTNEKLFF. The V and J genes are TRBV5-5 and TRBJ1-4; 7 bases align to TRBD1. The CDR3 covers 15 residues. With V trimmed by 5 bases and J by 2 bases, 6 bases remained unmatched. Germline V gene lookup returns CDR1 SGHKS and CDR2 YYEKEE (reference sequence).

This clonotype was counted at least ten times. V is TRBV6-1 and J is TRBJ2-7, with unresolved D. V was shortened by 6 bases and J by 4 bases, with 13 bases between the two germline ends. Germline lookup yields CDR1 MNHNS and CDR2 SASEGT. The CDR3 runs 13 residues. CDR3 protein: CASRPSGQYEQYV. CDR3 DNA sequence: TGTGCCAGCAGGCCCTCCGGGCAGTACGAGCAGTACGTC.

This clonotype was counted at least ten times. The chain couples TRBV11-2 to TRBJ2-5; possibly TRBD1 or TRBD2 for D (5 bases each). The V gene lost 1 base and the J gene lost 5 bases, with 14 bases spanning the gap. CDR3 size: 15 residues. Per germline, CDR1 SGHAT and CDR2 FQNNGV. The CDR3 DNA is TGTGCCAGCAGCTTAGCAGGGCGGACTCTGGAGACCCAGTACTTC. This sequence encodes CASSLAGRTLETQYF.

In regard to this clonotype: One end of the junction is discordant with germline, which a read error may explain. This sequence joins TRBV27 and TRBJ2-1; D call uncertain. Germline V gives CDR1 MNHEY, CDR2 SMNVEV (reference sequence). This CDR3 contains 16 residues. This CDR3 is CVSSLWPTPSYNEQFF. Written as DNA, the CDR3 is TGTGTCAGCAGTTTATGGCCTACCCCCTCCTACAATGAGCAGTTCTTC.

The chain employs TRBV19 and TRBJ2-2; TRBD1 matches at 8 bases. Germline CDR1 and CDR2: LNHDA and SQIVND (reference sequence). V shed 4 bases and J 5 bases; nucleotides not matched to a gene: 9. There are 16 residues in the CDR3. The CDR3 DNA sequence: TGTGCCAGTAGTACCCCCGGGACAGGCCGGACCGGGGAGCTGTTTTTT. Translated: CASSTPGTGRTGELFF.

This clonotype was detected many times. The chain employs TRBV6-6 and TRBJ1-4; TRBD1 is a possible D gene (6 bases). With 11 bases removed from V and 12 bases from J, the gap between germline ends came to 10 bases. The V gene's germline CDR1 is MNHNY and CDR2 SVGAGI (reference sequence). This CDR3 contains 9 residues. The CDR3 sequence: CAGEGELFF. The CDR3 region has the DNA TGTGCCGGTGAGGGGGAACTGTTTTTT.